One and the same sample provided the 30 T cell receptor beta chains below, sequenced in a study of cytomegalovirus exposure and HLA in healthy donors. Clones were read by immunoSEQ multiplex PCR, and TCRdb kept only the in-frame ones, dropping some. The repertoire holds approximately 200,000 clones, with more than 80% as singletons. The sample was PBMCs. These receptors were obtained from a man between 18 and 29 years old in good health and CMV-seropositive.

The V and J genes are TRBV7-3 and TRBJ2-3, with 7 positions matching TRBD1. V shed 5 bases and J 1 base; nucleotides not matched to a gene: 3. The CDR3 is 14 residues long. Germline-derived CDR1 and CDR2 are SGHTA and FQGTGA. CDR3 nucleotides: TGTGCCAGCAGCAAAACAGGGGGCACAGATACGCAGTATTTT. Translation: CASSKTGGTDTQYF.

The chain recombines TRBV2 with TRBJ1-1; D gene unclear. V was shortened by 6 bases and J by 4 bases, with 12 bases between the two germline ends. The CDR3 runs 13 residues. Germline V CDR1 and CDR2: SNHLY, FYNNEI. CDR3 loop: CASSVRVGTEAFF. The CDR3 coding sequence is TGTGCCAGCAGCGTTCGGGTCGGCACTGAAGCTTTCTTT.

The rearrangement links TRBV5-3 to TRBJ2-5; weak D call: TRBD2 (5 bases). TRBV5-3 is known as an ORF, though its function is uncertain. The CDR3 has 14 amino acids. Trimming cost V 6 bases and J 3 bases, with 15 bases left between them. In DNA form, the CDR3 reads TGTGCCAGAACGATGGAGCGGTGGAAAGAGACCCAGTACTTC. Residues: CARTMERWKETQYF.

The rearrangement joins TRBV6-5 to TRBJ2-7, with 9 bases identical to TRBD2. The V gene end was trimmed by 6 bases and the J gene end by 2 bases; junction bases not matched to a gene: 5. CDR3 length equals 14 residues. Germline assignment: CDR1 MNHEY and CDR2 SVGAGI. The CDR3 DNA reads TGTGCCAGCAGCCGCGGGGGGGGGCCCTACGAGCAGTACTTC. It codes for CASSRGGGPYEQYF.

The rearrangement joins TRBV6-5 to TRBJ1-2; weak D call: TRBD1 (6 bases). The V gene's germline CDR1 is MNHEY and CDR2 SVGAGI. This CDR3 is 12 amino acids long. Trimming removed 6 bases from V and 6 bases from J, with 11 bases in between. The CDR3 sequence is CASSRAGDGYTF. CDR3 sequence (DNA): TGTGCCAGCAGCCGTGCAGGGGATGGCTACACCTTC.

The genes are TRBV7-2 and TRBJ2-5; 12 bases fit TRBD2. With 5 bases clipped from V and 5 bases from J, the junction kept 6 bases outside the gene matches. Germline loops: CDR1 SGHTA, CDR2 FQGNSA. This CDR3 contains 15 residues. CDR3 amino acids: CASSRRLAGVETQYF. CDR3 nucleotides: TGTGCCAGCAGCAGAAGACTAGCGGGAGTTGAGACCCAGTACTTC.

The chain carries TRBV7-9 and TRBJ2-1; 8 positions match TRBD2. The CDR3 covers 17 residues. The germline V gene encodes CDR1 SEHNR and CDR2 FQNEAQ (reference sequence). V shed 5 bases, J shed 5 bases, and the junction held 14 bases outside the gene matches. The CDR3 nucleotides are TGTGCCAGCAGCCCTGCCGTTGGACTAGCACCTAACAATGAGCAGTTCTTC. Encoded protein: CASSPAVGLAPNNEQFF.

CDR3 sequence reads: CAWSGDYRSNQPQHF. The CDR3, as DNA: TGTGCCTGGAGTGGAGATTACAGGAGCAATCAGCCCCAGCATTTT. The V call is TRBV30, the J call TRBJ1-5; TRBD1 is a possible D gene (5 bases). Germline V gene sequence: CDR1 GTSNPN, CDR2 SVGIG (reference sequence). The CDR3 covers 15 residues. The germline V and J ends were trimmed by 1 base and 1 base, with 11 bases remaining between them.

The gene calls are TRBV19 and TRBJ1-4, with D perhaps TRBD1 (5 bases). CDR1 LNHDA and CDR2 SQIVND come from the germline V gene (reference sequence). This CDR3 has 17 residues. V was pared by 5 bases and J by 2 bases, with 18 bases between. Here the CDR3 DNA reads TGTGCCAGTAGTCCCCTAAATCGGGGGACCACTAATGAAAAACTGTTTTTT. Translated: CASSPLNRGTTNEKLFF.

In DNA form, the CDR3 reads TGTGCCAGCAGCTTAACAGGCCTGGGGGCGAGTCGCTACGAGCAGTACTTC. Residues: CASSLTGLGASRYEQYF. The chain employs TRBV7-3 and TRBJ2-7, with a weak D call TRBD1 (6 bases). Per the germline V gene, CDR1 is SGHTA and CDR2 is FQGTGA. Trimming left V 0 bases short and J 3 bases short, with 18 bases between. The length of the CDR3 is 17 residues. The full variable domain, in which reference TRBV7-3 and TRBJ2-7 provide the parts outside the CDR3, is GAGVSQTPSNKVTEKGKYVELRCDPISGHTALYWYRQSLGQGPEFLIYFQGTGAADDSGLPNDRFFAVRPEGSVSTLKIQRTERGDSAVYLCASSLTGLGASRYEQYFGPGTRLTVT.

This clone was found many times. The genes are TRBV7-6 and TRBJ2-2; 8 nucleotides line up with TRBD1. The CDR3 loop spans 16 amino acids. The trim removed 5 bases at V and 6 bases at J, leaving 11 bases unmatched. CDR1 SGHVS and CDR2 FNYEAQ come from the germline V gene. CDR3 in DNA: TGTGCCAGCAGCCAACAGGGGGAAGACGGCGCCGGGGAGCTGTTTTTT. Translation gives CASSQQGEDGAGELFF. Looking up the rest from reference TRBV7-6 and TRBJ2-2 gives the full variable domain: GAGVSQSPRYKVTKRGQDVALRCDPISGHVSLYWYRQALGQGPEFLTYFNYEAQQDKSGLPNDRFSAERPEGSISTLTIQRTEQRDSAMYRCASSQQGEDGAGELFFGEGSRLTVL.

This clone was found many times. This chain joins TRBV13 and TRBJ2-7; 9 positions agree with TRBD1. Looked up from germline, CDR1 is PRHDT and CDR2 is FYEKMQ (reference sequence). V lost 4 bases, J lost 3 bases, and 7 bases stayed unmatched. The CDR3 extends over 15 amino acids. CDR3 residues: CASSYGTGINYEQYF. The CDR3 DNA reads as TGTGCCAGCAGCTACGGGACAGGGATCAACTACGAGCAGTACTTC.

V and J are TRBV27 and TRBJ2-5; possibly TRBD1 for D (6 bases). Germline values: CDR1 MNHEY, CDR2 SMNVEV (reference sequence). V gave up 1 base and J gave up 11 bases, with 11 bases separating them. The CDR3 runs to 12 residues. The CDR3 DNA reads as TGTGCCAGCAGTTTATTAGGGGGTCTTCAGTACTTC. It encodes CASSLLGGLQYF.

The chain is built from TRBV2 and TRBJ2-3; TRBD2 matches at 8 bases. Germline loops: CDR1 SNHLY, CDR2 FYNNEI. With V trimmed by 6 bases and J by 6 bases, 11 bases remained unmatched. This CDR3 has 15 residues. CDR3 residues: CASSWTSPGGDTQYF. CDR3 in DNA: TGTGCCAGCAGCTGGACTAGCCCAGGCGGGGATACGCAGTATTTT.

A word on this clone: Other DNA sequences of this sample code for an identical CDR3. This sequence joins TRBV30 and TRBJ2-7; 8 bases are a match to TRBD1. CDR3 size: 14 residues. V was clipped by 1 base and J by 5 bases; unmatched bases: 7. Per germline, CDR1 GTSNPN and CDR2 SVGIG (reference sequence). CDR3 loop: CAWSAGQGADEQYF. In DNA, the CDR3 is TGTGCCTGGAGTGCCGGCCAGGGGGCGGACGAGCAGTACTTC. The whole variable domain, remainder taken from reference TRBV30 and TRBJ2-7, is SQTIHQWPATLVQPVGSPLSLECTVEGTSNPNLYWYRQAAGRGLQLLFYSVGIGQISSEVPQNLSASRPQDRQFILSSKKLLLSDSGFYLCAWSAGQGADEQYFGPGTRLTVT.

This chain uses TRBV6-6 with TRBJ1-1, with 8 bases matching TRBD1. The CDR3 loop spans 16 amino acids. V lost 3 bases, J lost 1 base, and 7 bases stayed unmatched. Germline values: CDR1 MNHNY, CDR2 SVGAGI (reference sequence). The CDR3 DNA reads TGTGCCAGCAGTTATGGACAGGGTGGGAAGAACACTGAAGCTTTCTTT. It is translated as CASSYGQGGKNTEAFF.

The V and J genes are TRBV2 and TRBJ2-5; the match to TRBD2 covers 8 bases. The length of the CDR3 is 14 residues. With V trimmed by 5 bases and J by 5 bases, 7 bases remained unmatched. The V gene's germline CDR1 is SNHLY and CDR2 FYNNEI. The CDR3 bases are TGTGCCAGCAGTTTCCGGGAGGGCGGGGAGACCCAGTACTTC. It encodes CASSFREGGETQYF. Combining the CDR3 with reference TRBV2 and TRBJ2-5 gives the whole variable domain EPEVTQTPSHQVTQMGQEVILRCVPISNHLYFYWYRQILGQKVEFLVSFYNNEISEKSEIFDDQFSVERPDGSNFTLKIRSTKLEDSAMYFCASSFREGGETQYFGPGTRLLVL.

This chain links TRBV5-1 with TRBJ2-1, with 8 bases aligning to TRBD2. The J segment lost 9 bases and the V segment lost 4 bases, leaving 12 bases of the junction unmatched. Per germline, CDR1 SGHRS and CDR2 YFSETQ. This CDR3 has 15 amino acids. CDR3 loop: CASSTGTAGGIEQFF. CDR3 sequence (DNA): TGCGCCAGCAGCACCGGGACCGCGGGGGGAATTGAGCAGTTCTTC.

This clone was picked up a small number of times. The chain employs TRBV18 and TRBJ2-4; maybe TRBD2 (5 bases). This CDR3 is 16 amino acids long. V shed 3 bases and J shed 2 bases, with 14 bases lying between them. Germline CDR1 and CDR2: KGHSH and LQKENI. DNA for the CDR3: TGTGCCAGCTCACCCGACGAGGGTCTGACCAAAAACATTCAGTACTTC. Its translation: CASSPDEGLTKNIQYF. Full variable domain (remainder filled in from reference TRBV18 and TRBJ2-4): NAGVMQNPRHLVRRRGQEARLRCSPMKGHSHVYWYRQLPEEGLKFMVYLQKENIIDESGMPKERFSAEFPKEGPSILRIQQVVRGDSAAYFCASSPDEGLTKNIQYFGAGTRLSVL.

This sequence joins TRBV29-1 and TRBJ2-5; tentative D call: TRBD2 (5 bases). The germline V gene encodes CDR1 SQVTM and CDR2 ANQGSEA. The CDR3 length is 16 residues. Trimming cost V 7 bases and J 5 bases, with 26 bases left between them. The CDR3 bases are TGCAGCGCCGGGGAAACCGGGCCACCCTTTACGGAGACCCAGTACTTC. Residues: CSAGETGPPFTETQYF.

The CDR3 DNA reads as TGTGCCAGTAGTATAGGAGGAGACAGGGGCGCTTTCTTT. Translation gives CASSIGGDRGAFF. J is TRBJ1-1 and V is TRBV19, with 8 bases aligning to TRBD1. Germline V gene data show CDR1 as LNHDA and CDR2 as SQIVND (reference sequence). Unmatched junction bases numbered 6, after V lost 1 base and J lost 11 bases. CDR3 length equals 13 residues.

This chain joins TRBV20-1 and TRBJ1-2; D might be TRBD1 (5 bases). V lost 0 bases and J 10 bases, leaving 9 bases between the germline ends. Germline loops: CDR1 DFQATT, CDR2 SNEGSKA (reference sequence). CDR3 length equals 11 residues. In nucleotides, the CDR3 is TGCAGTGCTAGAGATGGGGGGGTCTACACCTTC. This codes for CSARDGGVYTF.

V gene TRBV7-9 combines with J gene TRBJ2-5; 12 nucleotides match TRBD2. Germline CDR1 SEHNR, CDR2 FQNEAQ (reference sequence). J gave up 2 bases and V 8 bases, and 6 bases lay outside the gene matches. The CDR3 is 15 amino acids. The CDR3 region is CASGGLAGLQETQYF. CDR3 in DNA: TGTGCCAGCGGGGGACTAGCGGGCCTTCAAGAGACCCAGTACTTC.

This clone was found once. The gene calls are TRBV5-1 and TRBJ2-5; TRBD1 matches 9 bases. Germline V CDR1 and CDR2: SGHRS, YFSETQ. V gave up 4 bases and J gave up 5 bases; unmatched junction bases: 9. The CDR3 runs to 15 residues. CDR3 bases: TGCGCCAGCAGCGCTGGACAGGGGCCCGCGGAGACCCAGTACTTC. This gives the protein CASSAGQGPAETQYF.

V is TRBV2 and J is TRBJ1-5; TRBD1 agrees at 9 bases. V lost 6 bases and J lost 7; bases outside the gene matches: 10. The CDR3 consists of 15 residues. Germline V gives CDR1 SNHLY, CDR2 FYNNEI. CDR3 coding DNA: TGTGCCAGCAGCGGAGGGACAGGGAGGAGCCAGCCCCAGCATTTT. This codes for CASSGGTGRSQPQHF.

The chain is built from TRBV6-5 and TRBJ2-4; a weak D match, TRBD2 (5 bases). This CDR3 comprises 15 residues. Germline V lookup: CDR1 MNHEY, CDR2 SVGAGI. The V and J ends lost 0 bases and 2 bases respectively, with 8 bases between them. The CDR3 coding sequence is TGTGCCAGCAGTTACTCAGGACTGTCCAAAAACATTCAGTACTTC. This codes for CASSYSGLSKNIQYF.

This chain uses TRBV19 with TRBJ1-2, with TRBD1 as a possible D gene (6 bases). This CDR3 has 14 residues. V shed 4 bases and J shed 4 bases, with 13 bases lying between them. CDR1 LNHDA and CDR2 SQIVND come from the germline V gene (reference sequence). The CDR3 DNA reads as TGTGCCAGTAGTACCTGGACAGATATCTATGGCTACACCTTC. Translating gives CASSTWTDIYGYTF. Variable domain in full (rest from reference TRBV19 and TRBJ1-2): DGGITQSPKYLFRKEGQNVTLSCEQNLNHDAMYWYRQDPGQGLRLIYYSQIVNDFQKGDIAEGYSVSREKKESFPLTVTSAQKNPTAFYLCASSTWTDIYGYTFGSGTRLTVV.

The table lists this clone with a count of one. The CDR3: CASSQEFLSNQPQHF. The DNA of the CDR3 is TGCGCCAGCAGCCAAGAATTCCTGAGCAATCAGCCCCAGCATTTT. The J gene is TRBJ1-5, the V gene TRBV4-3; no clear D gene. V was shortened by 0 bases and J by 1 base, with 7 bases between the two germline ends. The CDR3 runs to 15 residues. Germline V gene sequence: CDR1 LGHNA, CDR2 YSLEER.

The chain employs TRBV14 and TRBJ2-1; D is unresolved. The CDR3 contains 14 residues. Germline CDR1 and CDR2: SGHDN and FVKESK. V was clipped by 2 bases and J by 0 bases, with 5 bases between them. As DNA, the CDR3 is TGTGCCAGCAGCCAATACAGCTCCTACAATGAGCAGTTCTTC. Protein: CASSQYSSYNEQFF.

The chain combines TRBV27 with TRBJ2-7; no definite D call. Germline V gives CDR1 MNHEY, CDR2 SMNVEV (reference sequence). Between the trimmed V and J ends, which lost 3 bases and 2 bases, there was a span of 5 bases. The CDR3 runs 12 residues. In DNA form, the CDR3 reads TGTGCCAGCAGTTTGAGCCCCTACGAGCAGTACTTC. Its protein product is CASSLSPYEQYF.